These 24 T cell receptor beta chains share one sample of origin, sequenced in a study of T cell responses to AZD1222 COVID-19 vaccine. This table comes from immunoSEQ multiplex PCR, and its TCRdb copy is limited to in-frame clones, with some not included. The sample yields roughly 120,000 clones, over 75% seen once. The sequences come from peripheral blood, collected on day 0 of AZD1222 vaccination. Receptors were obtained from an adult in good health.

This clone occurred a few times. The chain employs TRBV27 and TRBJ1-5; D is ambiguous. Germline V gene sequence: CDR1 MNHEY, CDR2 SMNVEV (reference sequence). The V end was cut by 6 bases, the J end by 7 bases, with 16 bases between. This CDR3 spans 14 amino acids. CDR3 in amino acids: CASSAIRGAQPQHF. DNA for the CDR3: TGTGCCAGCAGCGCCATCAGAGGCGCCCAGCCCCAGCATTTT.

The CDR3 here is CASSKMQHSCGGGYTF. In DNA, the CDR3 is TGTGCCAGCAGCAAAATGCAGCATTCTTGCGGGGGTGGCTACACCTTC. The chain couples TRBV21-1 to TRBJ1-2. TRBV21-1 is reported as a pseudogene. The length of the CDR3 is 16 residues.

V is TRBV9 and J is TRBJ2-1, with 14 bases lining up with TRBD2. V dropped 4 bases and J dropped 0; count of bases not matched to a gene: 9. Germline V gene sequence: CDR1 SGDLS, CDR2 YYNGEE. The CDR3 runs 19 residues. The chain's CDR3 is CASSHTGTSGGSSYNEQFF. CDR3 bases: TGTGCCAGCAGCCACACCGGGACTAGCGGGGGTAGCTCCTACAATGAGCAGTTCTTC.

J is TRBJ1-2 and V is TRBV4-1; the D is unclear. The germline V gene has CDR1 MGHRA and CDR2 YSYEKL. With 0 bases removed from V and 11 bases from J, the gap between germline ends came to 13 bases. This CDR3 is 13 amino acids long. CDR3: CASSQDVEFRYTF. CDR3 sequence (DNA): TGCGCCAGCAGCCAAGATGTGGAGTTTAGGTACACCTTC.

The chain joins TRBV18 to TRBJ2-1; TRBD2 matches at 10 bases. The J segment lost 3 bases and the V segment lost 1 base, leaving 3 bases of the junction unmatched. Germline CDR1 KGHSH, CDR2 LQKENI. There are 16 residues in the CDR3. CDR3 sequence: CASSPRIAGGYNEQFF. CDR3 DNA: TGTGCCAGCTCACCACGCATAGCGGGAGGCTACAATGAGCAGTTCTTC.

V and J are TRBV7-8 and TRBJ1-1; possibly TRBD1 for D (6 bases). The CDR3 loop spans 15 amino acids. Germline assignment: CDR1 SGHVS and CDR2 FQNEAQ. V was pared by 1 base and J by 4 bases, with 13 bases between. The CDR3 DNA reads as TGTGCCAGCAGCTTAGGGGGGACCAGGGGCACTGAAGCTTTCTTT. This sequence encodes CASSLGGTRGTEAFF.

The chain combines TRBV9 with TRBJ2-5, with D perhaps matching TRBD2 (7 bases). CDR3 length: 16 residues. CDR1 and CDR2 from the germline V gene are SGDLS and YYNGEE. V lost 4 bases and J 2 bases, leaving 18 bases between the germline ends. The DNA of the CDR3 is TGTGCCAGCAGCACTGGGGGCGGGAGCCCACAAGAGACCCAGTACTTC. Protein sequence: CASSTGGGSPQETQYF. The full variable domain, in which reference TRBV9 and TRBJ2-5 provide the parts outside the CDR3, is DSGVTQTPKHLITATGQRVTLRCSPRSGDLSVYWYQQSLDQGLQFLIQYYNGEERAKGNILERFSAQQFPDLHSELNLSSLELGDSALYFCASSTGGGSPQETQYFGPGTRLLVL.

This clone was found a few times. The CDR3 DNA reads as TGCACCAGCAGCCAAGAACAACAGGGGGTTAATCAGCCCCAGCATTTT. It translates to CTSSQEQQGVNQPQHF. The V call is TRBV1, the J call TRBJ1-5; the table's D call TRBD1 went unverified against the DNA. TRBV1 is shown as a pseudogene. The CDR3 totals 16 residues.

The rearrangement links TRBV5-6 to TRBJ1-3, with 8 bases lining up with TRBD1. Germline V gives CDR1 SGHDT, CDR2 YYEEEE. Trimming removed 4 bases from V and 8 bases from J; junction bases left unmatched: 5. This CDR3 spans 13 amino acids. The CDR3 protein is CASSNQGADTIYF. The CDR3 DNA reads as TGTGCCAGCAGCAACCAGGGGGCGGACACCATATATTTT.

The chain uses TRBV5-1 and TRBJ2-1; possible D gene TRBD2, 6 bases. The ends were cut back, 1 base at V and 3 bases at J, with 11 bases in the middle. Germline V CDR1 and CDR2: SGHRS, YFSETQ. The CDR3 is 15 residues long. This chain's CDR3 is CASSLIPGVYNEQFF. The DNA for the CDR3 is TGCGCCAGCAGCTTGATTCCGGGGGTCTACAATGAGCAGTTCTTC. The full variable domain, with the rest looked up from reference TRBV5-1 and TRBJ2-1, is KAGVTQTPRYLIKTRGQQVTLSCSPISGHRSVSWYQQTPGQGLQFLFEYFSETQRNKGNFPGRFSGRQFSNSRSEMNVSTLELGDSALYLCASSLIPGVYNEQFFGPGTRLTVL.

V is TRBV5-6 and J is TRBJ2-1, with TRBD2 matching over 9 bases. Unmatched junction bases numbered 14, after V lost 4 bases and J lost 6 bases. Germline lookup yields CDR1 SGHDT and CDR2 YYEEEE. This CDR3 is 17 amino acids long. CDR3 DNA sequence: TGTGCCAGCAGCCTCCAATGGTCAGCGGGAGGACCCAATGAGCAGTTCTTC. Its translation: CASSLQWSAGGPNEQFF. Full variable domain (remainder filled in from reference TRBV5-6 and TRBJ2-1): DAGVTQSPTHLIKTRGQQVTLRCSPKSGHDTVSWYQQALGQGPQFIFQYYEEEERQRGNFPDRFSGHQFPNYSSELNVNALLLGDSALYLCASSLQWSAGGPNEQFFGPGTRLTVL.

The chain uses TRBV18 and TRBJ2-5; 9 bases agree with TRBD1. V dropped 3 bases and J dropped 4; count of bases not matched to a gene: 6. CDR1 is KGHSH, CDR2 LQKENI, per germline. CDR3 length equals 15 residues. CDR3 DNA: TGTGCCAGCTCACCGGGACAGGGAGACGGAGAGACCCAGTACTTC. Its protein is CASSPGQGDGETQYF.

The chain is built from TRBV7-9 and TRBJ2-3; D unresolved. CDR1 is SEHNR and CDR2 is FQNEAQ in the germline V gene (reference sequence). V dropped 2 bases and J dropped 4 bases, with 13 bases sitting between them. This CDR3 is built from 15 residues. This CDR3 is CASSLSLRVSDTQYF. The CDR3 bases are TGTGCCAGCAGCTTATCTCTTAGAGTATCAGATACGCAGTATTTT.

The V and J genes are TRBV19 and TRBJ1-3, with 10 positions matching TRBD1. CDR1 and CDR2 from the germline V gene are LNHDA and SQIVND (reference sequence). The length of the CDR3 is 15 residues. J was trimmed by 4 bases and V by 1 base; bases with no gene match: 1. DNA of the CDR3: TGTGCCAGTAGTATAGGACAGGGGGCAGGAAACACCATATATTTT. This encodes CASSIGQGAGNTIYF.

This clone was recorded at least ten times. This chain joins TRBV30 and TRBJ1-2; 7 bases agree with TRBD1. Germline V gene lookup returns CDR1 GTSNPN and CDR2 SVGIG (reference sequence). This CDR3 region has 13 residues. The V segment lost 4 bases and the J segment 7 bases; nucleotides outside the gene matches: 9. For the CDR3, the DNA is TGTGCCTGGATCAGGTGGCAGGGGGTTGGCTACACCTTC. Translated: CAWIRWQGVGYTF.

The CDR3 DNA follows: TGTGCCAGTAAGGGGTTCGAGCTCGACTCCTACAATGAGCAGTTCTTC. Translation gives CASKGFELDSYNEQFF. The rearrangement links TRBV19 to TRBJ2-1; a weak D match, TRBD1 (5 bases). The ends were cut back, 7 bases at V and 0 bases at J, with 16 bases in the middle. CDR3 length: 16 amino acids. Germline CDR1 is LNHDA and CDR2 is SQIVND (reference sequence).

V usage is TRBV6-5 and J usage is TRBJ1-5; D unresolved. Trimming stripped 0 bases from V and 4 bases from J, with 7 bases between. The CDR3 sequence is 14 residues long. Germline values: CDR1 MNHEY, CDR2 SVGAGI. The CDR3 DNA is TGTGCCAGCAGTTACTCGTCGCCTAATCAGCCCCAGCATTTT. It yields the protein CASSYSSPNQPQHF.

The chain couples TRBV7-2 to TRBJ1-2, with D possibly TRBD1 on 6 matching bases. CDR3 size: 15 residues. V was pared by 5 bases and J by 0 bases, with 13 bases between. Germline-derived CDR1 and CDR2 are SGHTA and FQGNSA. CDR3 protein: CASSLGTSANYGYTF. CDR3 DNA sequence: TGTGCCAGCAGCCTGGGGACATCTGCTAACTATGGCTACACCTTC.

This chain links TRBV24-1 with TRBJ2-3; D is unclear. V was shortened by 1 base and J by 1 base, with 11 bases between the two germline ends. Germline CDR1 KGHDR, CDR2 SFDVKD. The CDR3 sequence is 16 residues long. This CDR3 is CATSDFHPEGTDTQYF. The CDR3 nucleotides read TGTGCCACCAGTGATTTTCATCCCGAAGGCACAGATACGCAGTATTTT.

V usage is TRBV2 and J usage is TRBJ2-5, with 9 positions matching TRBD1. CDR1 SNHLY and CDR2 FYNNEI come from the germline V gene. The CDR3 sequence is 13 residues long. The junction had 3 bases not matched to a gene; V was cut back by 8 bases and J by 2 bases. The CDR3 bases are TGTGCCAGCGGGGACAGGGCACAAGAGACCCAGTACTTC. Translated, it gives CASGDRAQETQYF. The whole variable domain, remainder taken from reference TRBV2 and TRBJ2-5, is EPEVTQTPSHQVTQMGQEVILRCVPISNHLYFYWYRQILGQKVEFLVSFYNNEISEKSEIFDDQFSVERPDGSNFTLKIRSTKLEDSAMYFCASGDRAQETQYFGPGTRLLVL.

The chain links TRBV14 to TRBJ1-1, with 9 nucleotides matching TRBD1. CDR1 and CDR2 (germline): SGHDN, FVKESK. The J segment lost 0 bases and the V segment lost 3 bases, leaving 5 bases of the junction unmatched. The CDR3 spans 16 residues. In DNA, the CDR3 is TGTGCCAGCAGCCACGGGACAGGGTTTTTGAACACTGAAGCTTTCTTT. Translation: CASSHGTGFLNTEAFF.

V and J are TRBV6-5 and TRBJ1-5; D not resolved. This CDR3 spans 15 amino acids. The germline V gene encodes CDR1 MNHEY and CDR2 SVGAGI. V was trimmed by 6 bases and J by 4 bases, leaving 16 bases between them. For the CDR3, the DNA is TGTGCCAGCAGACTCGGGGTGGCGCCGAATCAGCCCCAGCATTTT. As protein: CASRLGVAPNQPQHF.

The rearrangement joins TRBV20-1 to TRBJ2-5, with unresolved D. Germline values: CDR1 DFQATT, CDR2 SNEGSKA (reference sequence). The CDR3 loop spans 10 amino acids. The ends were cut back, 6 bases at V and 7 bases at J, with 9 bases in the middle. CDR3 nucleotides: TGCAGTGCCCATGTTGGGACCCAGTACTTC. It yields the protein CSAHVGTQYF.

The chain uses TRBV29-1 and TRBJ1-2; 8 bases align to TRBD1. The V and J ends lost 3 bases and 6 bases, in that order; junction bases with no gene match: 6. CDR1 is SQVTM, CDR2 ANQGSEA, per germline. The CDR3 extends over 13 amino acids. The CDR3 reads CSVDQGQGHGYTF. In DNA, the CDR3 is TGCAGCGTTGACCAAGGACAGGGACATGGCTACACCTTC.